Following are 26 T cell receptor beta chains from one sample sequenced in a study of identical twins. One entry per CDR3 protein results from TCRdb running MiXCR on the 5' RACE reads. The sample gives hundreds of thousands of distinct CDR3 sequences, less than 9% of which show up once; roughly 1.6% is in the top ten. These data are also associated with another study on yellow fever vaccine responses in identical twins.

The specimen was PBMCs. The receptors originated from a woman aged 18-30 years in good health.

The table lists this clonotype with many counts. The chain recombines TRBV12-3 or TRBV12-4 with TRBJ1-2; D unresolved. The CDR3 is made up of 13 amino acids. The V and J ends lost 7 bases and 2 bases respectively, with 11 bases between them. This CDR3 reads CASTTTGNYGYTF. The CDR3 coding sequence is TGTGCCAGCACCACGACGGGAAACTATGGCTACACCTTC.

V and J are TRBV5-1 and TRBJ2-5; D could derive from TRBD1 or TRBD2 (6 bases each). The CDR3 length is 15 residues. Per the germline V gene, CDR1 is SGHRS and CDR2 is YFSETQ. Between the trimmed V and J ends, which lost 0 bases and 5 bases, there was a span of 14 bases. DNA of the CDR3: TGCGCCAGCAGCTTGGCCCGGGGGCCGGGGGAGACCCAGTACTTC. Protein sequence: CASSLARGPGETQYF.

Ten or more counts support this clonotype. The chain joins TRBV5-1 to TRBJ1-1; D possibly corresponds to TRBD1 (5 bases). CDR1 SGHRS and CDR2 YFSETQ come from the germline V gene. The CDR3 runs 13 residues. With 5 bases removed from V and 3 bases from J, the gap between germline ends came to 11 bases. The CDR3 spells CASRPTADTEAFF. The CDR3 nucleotides read TGCGCCAGCAGGCCGACAGCCGACACTGAAGCTTTCTTT.

This clonotype has more than one count but fewer than ten. The chain combines TRBV10-3 with TRBJ2-7; 8 nucleotides line up with TRBD2. Losses at the gene ends were 9 bases for V and 2 bases for J; bases not matched to a gene: 12. CDR3 length equals 15 residues. The germline V gene has CDR1 ENHRY and CDR2 SYGVKD. CDR3 sequence: CAIGVSSGSTYEQYF. In nucleotides, the CDR3 is TGTGCCATAGGGGTCTCTAGCGGGTCTACCTACGAGCAGTACTTC.

This clonotype was picked up many times. The V and J genes are TRBV12-3 or TRBV12-4 and TRBJ2-1, with D maybe TRBD2 (6 bases). Trimming removed 2 bases from V and 6 bases from J, with 17 bases in between. There are 16 residues in the CDR3. The CDR3 DNA is TGTGCCAGCAGTTTAAGAGGGGACCTCGGGGGCAATGAGCAGTTCTTC. Its protein is CASSLRGDLGGNEQFF.

There are a few counts of this clonotype. CDR3: CASSYTDRGRGGYTF. Here the CDR3 DNA reads TGTGCCAGCAGTTACACGGACAGGGGGCGCGGTGGCTACACCTTC. This rearrangement joins TRBV6-5 to TRBJ1-2, with TRBD1 matching over 11 bases. The length of the CDR3 is 15 residues. Trimming removed 2 bases from V and 7 bases from J; junction bases left unmatched: 6. Germline-derived CDR1 and CDR2 are MNHEY and SVGAGI.

This clonotype showed up many times. This chain links TRBV4-2 with TRBJ2-3; 12 bases fit TRBD2. Germline CDR1 and CDR2: LGHNA and YNFKEQ. The CDR3 runs 17 residues. Trimming cost V 0 bases and J 2 bases; bases outside gene matches: 3. The CDR3 bases are TGTGCCAGCAGCCAAGACCTAGCGGGAGGGCCCACAGATACGCAGTATTTT. Residues: CASSQDLAGGPTDTQYF.

This clonotype was found a few times. The chain links TRBV12-3 or TRBV12-4 to TRBJ2-1; possibly TRBD1 or TRBD2 for D (6 bases each). The CDR3 is made up of 14 amino acids. The V and J ends lost 3 bases and 8 bases respectively, with 14 bases between them. The CDR3 coding sequence is TGTGCCAGCAGTTTTCTTCAGGGGAGGCATGAGCAGTTCTTC. It is translated as CASSFLQGRHEQFF.

The gene calls are TRBV20-1 and TRBJ2-2; 10 bases line up with TRBD2. With 2 bases clipped from V and 0 bases from J, the junction kept 3 bases outside the gene matches. The CDR3 sequence is 16 residues long. Germline values: CDR1 DFQATT, CDR2 SNEGSKA (reference sequence). CDR3 amino acids: CSARLAGVANTGELFF. DNA of the CDR3: TGCAGTGCTAGACTAGCGGGAGTAGCGAACACCGGGGAGCTGTTTTTT.

The table lists this clonotype with many counts. Here the CDR3 DNA reads TGCAGTGCTCTCCACCGGGACAGGGGACGGAATCAGCCCCAGCATTTT. This gives the protein CSALHRDRGRNQPQHF. V usage is TRBV20-1 and J usage is TRBJ1-5, with 10 bases lining up with TRBD1. The CDR3 runs 16 residues. Germline V gives CDR1 DFQATT, CDR2 SNEGSKA (reference sequence). Germline trimming cut 5 bases from V and 4 bases from J; bases unmatched to any gene: 11.

This clonotype has more than one count but fewer than ten. The V gene is TRBV12-3 or TRBV12-4, the J gene TRBJ2-3; 11 nucleotides line up with TRBD2. The CDR3 extends over 18 amino acids. CDR3 amino acids: CTCSLALLAGDLTDTQYF. The CDR3 region has the DNA TGTACCTGCAGTTTAGCGTTACTAGCGGGAGACCTGACAGATACGCAGTATTTT.

The chain couples TRBV12-3 or TRBV12-4 to TRBJ1-1, with 7 nucleotides matching TRBD1. J was trimmed by 9 bases and V by 3 bases; bases with no gene match: 4. This CDR3 spans 12 amino acids. Here the CDR3 DNA reads TGTGCCAGCAGTTTGGACAGGATTCAAGCTTTCTTT. It encodes CASSLDRIQAFF.

This clonotype has a handful of counts. This chain uses TRBV7-9 with TRBJ1-6; D unclear. The CDR3 runs to 13 residues. V lost 8 bases, J lost 0 bases, and 5 bases lay in between. CDR1 and CDR2 from the germline V gene are SEHNR and FQNEAQ (reference sequence). CDR3 protein: CASVHSYNSPLHF. The CDR3 DNA reads TGTGCCAGCGTCCACTCCTATAATTCACCCCTCCACTTT.

The chain carries TRBV6-4 and TRBJ2-1; D not certain. The ends were cut back, 2 bases at V and 5 bases at J, with 7 bases in the middle. The germline V gene encodes CDR1 MRHNA and CDR2 SNTAGT. The CDR3 extends over 13 amino acids. The chain's CDR3 is CASSDDQHNEQFF. In DNA, the CDR3 is TGTGCCAGCAGTGACGACCAACACAATGAGCAGTTCTTC.

Ten or more counts support this clonotype. This sequence joins TRBV12-3 or TRBV12-4 and TRBJ2-2; TRBD2 agrees at 10 bases. J was trimmed by 6 bases and V by 6 bases; bases with no gene match: 22. The CDR3 totals 20 residues. The DNA for the CDR3 is TGTGCCAGCAGCCGTCCCCCCCTTAGCGGGAGGAGGGGATGGTCCGGGGAGCTGTTTTTT. Amino acid sequence: CASSRPPLSGRRGWSGELFF.

In this sample, this clonotype turned up a few times. V is TRBV15 and J is TRBJ2-1; TRBD2 agrees at 10 bases. The CDR3 sequence is 16 residues long. Trimming cost V 5 bases and J 4 bases; bases outside gene matches: 8. Germline V gene sequence: CDR1 LNHNV, CDR2 YYDKDF (reference sequence). CDR3 region: CATSHPRTSGYNEQFF. The CDR3 region has the DNA TGTGCCACCAGCCACCCTAGGACTAGCGGTTACAATGAGCAGTTCTTC. Variable domain in full (rest from reference TRBV15 and TRBJ2-1): DAMVIQNPRYQVTQFGKPVTLSCSQTLNHNVMYWYQQKSSQAPKLLFHYYDKDFNNEADTPDNFQSRRPNTSFCFLDIRSPGLGDTAMYLCATSHPRTSGYNEQFFGPGTRLTVL.

This clonotype was seen more than once but under ten times. V usage is TRBV2 and J usage is TRBJ2-6; D is undetermined. CDR3 size: 15 residues. Germline CDR1 SNHLY, CDR2 FYNNEI. Trimming took off 1 base at V and 0 bases at J, with 4 bases between the two ends. The chain's CDR3 is CASSEGNSGANVLTF. The DNA for the CDR3 is TGTGCCAGCAGTGAAGGCAACTCTGGGGCCAACGTCCTGACTTTC.

The chain links TRBV7-9 to TRBJ2-1, with 7 bases aligning to TRBD2. Germline assignment: CDR1 SEHNR and CDR2 FQNEAQ (reference sequence). J gave up 4 bases and V 5 bases, and 8 bases lay outside the gene matches. CDR3 length: 15 amino acids. The CDR3 spells CASSLGLVAYNEQFF. In DNA form, the CDR3 reads TGTGCCAGCAGCCTCGGACTAGTCGCTTACAATGAGCAGTTCTTC.

In its sample, this clonotype was seen a few times. J is TRBJ1-5 and V is TRBV7-2, with TRBD1 as a possible D gene (5 bases). V lost 5 bases and J 6 bases, leaving 20 bases between the germline ends. The CDR3 extends over 16 amino acids. Germline V gives CDR1 SGHTA, CDR2 FQGNSA. The CDR3 loop is CASSTRGIQGAQPQHF. The CDR3 DNA reads TGTGCCAGCAGCACACGAGGGATTCAGGGAGCTCAGCCCCAGCATTTT.

This clonotype was observed a handful of times. The chain employs TRBV10-3 and TRBJ1-2; tentatively, D is TRBD1 (6 bases). V dropped 3 bases and J dropped 8 bases, with 16 bases sitting between them. CDR1 ENHRY and CDR2 SYGVKD come from the germline V gene. The CDR3 has 14 amino acids. The CDR3, as DNA: TGTGCCATCAGTGAACCGGCACAGGGCGGAGGCTACACCTTC. The encoded protein is CAISEPAQGGGYTF.

The rearrangement joins TRBV19 to TRBJ2-1, with 9 nucleotides matching TRBD1. The CDR3 has 13 amino acids. Trimming at V came to 9 bases and at J to 8 bases, leaving 8 bases not matched to a gene. Germline V gives CDR1 LNHDA, CDR2 SQIVND (reference sequence). The CDR3 DNA follows: TGTGCCAGCCAGCCGGGACAGGGCTATGAGCAGTTCTTC. As protein: CASQPGQGYEQFF. The full variable domain, its missing parts supplied by reference TRBV19 and TRBJ2-1, is DGGITQSPKYLFRKEGQNVTLSCEQNLNHDAMYWYRQDPGQGLRLIYYSQIVNDFQKGDIAEGYSVSREKKESFPLTVTSAQKNPTAFYLCASQPGQGYEQFFGPGTRLTVL.

This clonotype appeared a single time. J is TRBJ2-5 and V is TRBV5-7, with D perhaps being TRBD1 or TRBD2 (5 bases each). TRBV5-7 is placed among ORFs of uncertain function. The CDR3 consists of 15 residues. V was shortened by 4 bases and J by 0 bases, with 13 bases between the two germline ends. CDR3 in amino acids: CASSPGRRHQETQYF. The DNA of the CDR3 is TGTGCCAGCAGCCCGGGGCGTCGCCACCAAGAGACCCAGTACTTC.

The gene calls are TRBV28 and TRBJ1-1; D is possibly TRBD1 (5 bases). There are 16 residues in the CDR3. Between the trimmed V and J ends, which lost 2 bases and 0 bases, there was a span of 13 bases. From germline, CDR1 is MDHEN and CDR2 SYDVKM. The CDR3 loop reads CASSLQGREVNTEAFF. CDR3 bases: TGTGCCAGCAGTTTACAGGGTCGGGAGGTGAACACTGAAGCTTTCTTT.

This clonotype came up a few times. The germline gene is not matched at one end of the junction; a read error may be the cause. This rearrangement joins TRBV12-3 or TRBV12-4 to TRBJ2-2; a weak D match, TRBD1 (6 bases). The CDR3 contains 15 residues. The CDR3 DNA reads TGTGCCAGCAGTCCATCAGGGGCGAACACCGGGGAGCTGGTTTTT. It specifies CASSPSGANTGELVF.

This clonotype was seen repeatedly, ten times or more. J is TRBJ2-1 and V is TRBV12-3 or TRBV12-4; D unclear. The germline V and J ends were trimmed by 6 bases and 6 bases, with 9 bases remaining between them. CDR3 length: 12 residues. Here the CDR3 DNA reads TGTGCCAGCAGACCGTCTCTCAATGAGCAGTTCTTC. This sequence encodes CASRPSLNEQFF.

This clonotype was counted ten times or more. The chain has TRBV12-3 or TRBV12-4 and TRBJ2-4, with a possible D match to TRBD1 (6 bases). CDR3 length equals 14 residues. V was trimmed by 10 bases and J by 6 bases, leaving 19 bases between them. CDR3 DNA sequence: TGTGCCACCTCGGCAGGGGCTGGCGGAAACATTCAGTACTTC. Encoded protein: CATSAGAGGNIQYF.